Given below is one TCR beta chain in context. The antigen remains unidentified. Germline V gene lookup returns CDR1 MDHEN and CDR2 SYDVKM. The CDR3 totals 14 residues. The data were obtained in a study of CXCR3-negative and CXCR3-positive naive CD8 T cells. The study, taken as a whole, reports: More hydrophobic TRB CDR3s were found in CXCR3-positive naive cells than in CXCR3-negative naive cells.

CD45RO-CCR7+CD27+CD95- characterized naive CD8+ T cells. The TRB libraries of cDNA were built by UMI-labeled 5' RACE. TCRdb processed the 5' RACE reads again and assigns one entry to each CDR3 protein, with no DNA. The table for this sample gives about 89,000 distinct CDR3 sequences. Sequencing used naive CXCR3+ CD8+ T cells from blood. The subset denotes: CD45RO-CCR7+CD27+CD95- naive CD8+ T cells expressing CXCR3 (TNR3+). The TCR comes from a human donor in good health. Some clones in this sample may be carry-over from other donors' samples. This chain links TRBV28 with TRBJ2-5; the TRBD1 assignment by TCRdb is unverifiable without DNA. The CDR3 spells CASTKDSLKETQYF.